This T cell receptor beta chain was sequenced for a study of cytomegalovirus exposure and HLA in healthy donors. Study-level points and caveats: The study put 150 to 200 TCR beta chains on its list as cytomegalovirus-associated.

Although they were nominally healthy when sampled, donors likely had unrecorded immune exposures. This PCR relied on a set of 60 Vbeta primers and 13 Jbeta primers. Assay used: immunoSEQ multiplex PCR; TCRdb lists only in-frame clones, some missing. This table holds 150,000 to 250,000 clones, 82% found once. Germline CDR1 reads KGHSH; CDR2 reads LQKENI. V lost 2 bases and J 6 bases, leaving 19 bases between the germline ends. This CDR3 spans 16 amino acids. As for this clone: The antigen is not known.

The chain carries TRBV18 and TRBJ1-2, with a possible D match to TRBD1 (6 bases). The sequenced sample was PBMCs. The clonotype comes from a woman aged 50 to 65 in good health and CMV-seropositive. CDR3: CASSPGQPSREDGYTF. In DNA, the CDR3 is TGTGCCAGCTCACCAGGACAGCCATCCAGAGAGGATGGCTACACCTTC. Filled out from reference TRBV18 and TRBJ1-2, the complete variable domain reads NAGVMQNPRHLVRRRGQEARLRCSPMKGHSHVYWYRQLPEEGLKFMVYLQKENIIDESGMPKERFSAEFPKEGPSILRIQQVVRGDSAAYFCASSPGQPSREDGYTFGSGTRLTVV.